The clone carrying this TCR beta chain was observed a few times. The TCR beta cDNA libraries carried unique molecular identifiers. Each CDR3 protein gets one entry after TCRdb re-called the PCR reads with MiXCR. The repertoire holds around 440,000 distinct CDR3 sequences, with over 35% as singletons. The data derive from a study of post-analysis software for immune sequencing data. The sequenced sample consisted of blood. The sequence derives from a girl aged 5 to 17 with multiple sclerosis.

CDR3 DNA: TGTGCCAGCAGCCCGGGACAGGGAAAACTGTTTTTT. Protein product: CASSPGQGKLFF. This chain joins TRBV28 and TRBJ1-4; 9 nucleotides agree with TRBD1. Looked up from germline, CDR1 is MDHEN and CDR2 is SYDVKM. Unmatched junction bases numbered 3, after V lost 6 bases and J lost 10 bases. CDR3 size: 12 residues. The complete variable domain, with remaining parts taken from reference TRBV28 and TRBJ1-4, reads DVKVTQSSRYLVKRTGEKVFLECVQDMDHENMFWYRQDPGLGLRLIYFSYDVKMKEKGDIPEGYSVSREKKERFSLILESASTNQTSMYLCASSPGQGKLFFGSGTQLSVL.